The clone carrying this TCR beta chain appeared many times. As yet, its antigen is unknown. The ends lost 7 bases at V and 0 bases at J; junction bases unmatched: 9. The CDR3 runs 17 residues. This specimen belongs to a study of T-cell reconstitution after alpha-beta-depleted transplantation in children. Points from the study as a whole: Elevated TCRbeta diversity at day 60 was traced, in some patients, to surviving recipient T cells and thymic progenitors. Once a year had passed after transplant, T-cell counts and diversity came mostly from newly produced T cells. Several hundred expanded graft clones reportedly gave rise to the alpha-beta T cells present about two months after transplant.

The authors prepared the TCRbeta library with unique molecular identifiers. TCRdb called the PCR reads again in MiXCR, with one record for every CDR3 protein. The data hold around 500,000 distinct CDR3 sequences, with roughly 24% observed a single time. This material consisted of PBMCs, mostly from graft donor cells, taken 360 days after TCRalphabeta/CD19-depleted stem cell transplant. The rearrangement uses TRBV12-3 or TRBV12-4 and TRBJ2-6; 7 positions match TRBD1. The sequence derives from a boy less than two years old who had a stem cell transplant for acute myeloid leukemia, so the T cells may come from the graft donor. The CDR3 region is CASTPGQMSSGANVLTF. The CDR3 nucleotides are TGTGCCAGCACGCCGGGACAGATGAGCTCTGGGGCCAACGTCCTGACTTTC.